The 29 T cell receptor beta chains reported below all come from one sample, sequenced in a study of cytomegalovirus exposure and HLA in healthy donors. PCR amplification relied on 60 Vbeta primers (plus 13 Jbeta primers). Generated by immunoSEQ multiplex PCR, the TCRdb table keeps only in-frame clones and is missing some. The data hold over 200,000 clones, with approximately 84% observed a single time. The sequencing sample was made of PBMCs. The source of these receptors is a woman between 40 and 50 years old in good health and CMV-seronegative.

CDR3 residues: CATTPTTGSNQPQHF. CDR3 nucleotide sequence: TGTGCCACCACCCCAACGACAGGGAGCAATCAGCCCCAGCATTTT. The chain uses TRBV6-5 and TRBJ1-5; 7 bases line up with TRBD1. CDR3 length: 15 amino acids. Trimming took 10 bases from V and 1 from J; bases not matched to a gene: 10. CDR1 and CDR2 from the germline V gene are MNHEY and SVGAGI.

The V gene is TRBV18, the J gene TRBJ1-4, with D tentatively TRBD1 (5 bases). CDR1 and CDR2 (germline): KGHSH, LQKENI. V lost 0 bases, J lost 7 bases, and 12 bases lay in between. This CDR3 is built from 15 residues. CDR3 DNA: TGTGCCAGCTCACCACCGGGACTCCTAGGTGAAAAACTGTTTTTT. Protein: CASSPPGLLGEKLFF.

The chain joins TRBV9 to TRBJ2-3; TRBD2 is a possible D gene (5 bases). Trimming pared 3 bases from V and 2 bases from J, leaving 13 bases between. The CDR3 contains 15 residues. CDR1 and CDR2 from the germline V gene are SGDLS and YYNGEE. CDR3 residues: CASSGRATPTDTQYF. The CDR3 nucleotides read TGTGCCAGCAGCGGGCGGGCTACCCCCACAGATACGCAGTATTTT.

This clone has a handful of counts. This rearrangement joins TRBV4-3 to TRBJ2-7; no reliable D call. Trimming pared 0 bases from V and 0 bases from J, leaving 9 bases between. The CDR3 spans 15 residues. Looked up from germline, CDR1 is LGHNA and CDR2 is YSLEER. The CDR3 sequence: CASSQEGTSSYEQYF. CDR3 nucleotides: TGCGCCAGCAGCCAAGAGGGCACGAGCTCCTACGAGCAGTACTTC.

A few counts support this clone. CDR3 nucleotide sequence: TGTGCCAGCAGCCCGGGGGGGCGGTCGAACACTGAAGCTTTCTTT. Its translation: CASSPGGRSNTEAFF. The rearrangement links TRBV7-3 to TRBJ1-1; D possibly corresponds to TRBD1 (6 bases). The CDR3 contains 15 residues. The ends were cut back, 5 bases at V and 1 base at J, with 14 bases in the middle. Germline V gene lookup returns CDR1 SGHTA and CDR2 FQGTGA.

The chain employs TRBV7-9 and TRBJ2-1, with 7 bases lining up with TRBD2. With 3 bases clipped from V and 8 bases from J, the junction kept 7 bases outside the gene matches. Germline CDR1 SEHNR, CDR2 FQNEAQ (reference sequence). This CDR3 region has 14 residues. The chain's CDR3 is CASSLAGRGHEQFF. For the CDR3, the DNA is TGTGCCAGCAGCTTGGCGGGGAGGGGCCATGAGCAGTTCTTC.

This chain links TRBV27 with TRBJ2-5; D remains ambiguous. The V gene lost 3 bases and the J gene lost 5 bases, with 10 bases spanning the gap. In germline, CDR1 is MNHEY, CDR2 SMNVEV (reference sequence). The CDR3 is 13 residues long. The CDR3: CASSLVRAETQYF. The CDR3 DNA is TGTGCCAGCAGTTTGGTAAGAGCGGAGACCCAGTACTTC.

The V call is TRBV6-1, the J call TRBJ1-5, with 8 bases lining up with TRBD1. V was pared by 3 bases and J by 7 bases, with 8 bases of the junction left unmatched. Germline CDR1 MNHNS, CDR2 SASEGT. The CDR3 covers 15 residues. The CDR3 spells CASSEGAGGRQPQHF. CDR3 coding DNA: TGTGCCAGCAGTGAGGGGGCAGGGGGCAGGCAGCCCCAGCATTTT.

This chain links TRBV6-1 with TRBJ1-1; D unclear. The CDR3 spans 13 residues. The germline V gene encodes CDR1 MNHNS and CDR2 SASEGT. Trimming shortened V by 8 bases and J by 7 bases, and 17 bases separated the two germline ends. As DNA, the CDR3 is TGTGCCAGCCTCGACACCCGCGGGGATGAAGCTTTCTTT. Translating it yields CASLDTRGDEAFF.

The chain uses TRBV6-5 and TRBJ2-7, with D possibly being TRBD2 (6 bases). The CDR3 loop spans 11 amino acids. With 6 bases removed from V and 6 bases from J, the gap between germline ends came to 9 bases. CDR1 MNHEY and CDR2 SVGAGI come from the germline V gene. CDR3 region: CASSSGSEQYF. The CDR3 nucleotides read TGTGCCAGCAGCTCCGGGAGCGAGCAGTACTTC.

The chain has TRBV28 and TRBJ2-1, with 8 nucleotides matching TRBD2. Trimming took 5 bases from V and 9 from J; bases not matched to a gene: 6. This CDR3 is built from 13 residues. Germline lookup yields CDR1 MDHEN and CDR2 SYDVKM. The CDR3 reads CASSIKAGVEQFF. The CDR3 nucleotides are TGTGCCAGCAGTATCAAAGCGGGGGTTGAGCAGTTCTTC.

The chain links TRBV7-3 to TRBJ2-1; D is perhaps TRBD1 (6 bases). Germline values: CDR1 SGHTA, CDR2 FQGTGA. The CDR3 loop spans 16 amino acids. Trimming cost V 1 base and J 5 bases, with 15 bases left between them. The chain's CDR3 is CASSLSAGQPNNEQFF. CDR3 in DNA: TGTGCCAGCAGCTTAAGCGCTGGACAGCCGAACAATGAGCAGTTCTTC.

The CDR3 here is CASTPGQGQETQYF. Written as DNA, the CDR3 is TGTGCCAGCACCCCGGGACAGGGACAAGAGACCCAGTACTTC. The J gene is TRBJ2-5, the V gene TRBV11-3; 9 nucleotides match TRBD1. After removal of 7 bases from V and 2 bases from J, the junction contained 5 bases not matched to a gene. The CDR3 spans 14 residues. CDR1 is SGHNT and CDR2 is YENEEA in the germline V gene. Based on the CDR3 plus reference TRBV11-3 and TRBJ2-5, the full variable domain is EAGVVQSPRYKIIEKKQPVAFWCNPISGHNTLYWYLQNLGQGPELLIRYENEEAVDDSQLPKDRFSAERLKGVDSTLKIQPAELGDSAVYLCASTPGQGQETQYFGPGTRLLVL.

Only one count was recorded for this clone. This chain links TRBV15 with TRBJ1-2, with TRBD1 matching over 9 bases. Germline trimming cut 4 bases from V and 6 bases from J; bases unmatched to any gene: 15. The CDR3 contains 17 residues. From germline, CDR1 is LNHNV and CDR2 YYDKDF (reference sequence). CDR3 protein: CATSTGTGWVKRNGYTF. CDR3 DNA: TGTGCCACCAGCACCGGGACAGGGTGGGTCAAAAGAAATGGCTACACCTTC.

The V gene is TRBV13, the J gene TRBJ1-4; D uncertain. Trimming pared 5 bases from V and 4 bases from J, leaving 17 bases between. In germline, CDR1 is PRHDT, CDR2 FYEKMQ (reference sequence). The CDR3 covers 16 residues. The CDR3 nucleotides read TGTGCCAGCAGCCTCCGGGGTCGGGGATATAATGAAAAACTGTTTTTT. Translating gives CASSLRGRGYNEKLFF.

In its sample, this clone was seen a few times. The chain recombines TRBV25-1 with TRBJ2-6; D might be TRBD1 (6 bases). With 6 bases removed from V and 1 base from J, the gap between germline ends came to 16 bases. The CDR3 has 17 amino acids. CDR1 MGHDK and CDR2 SYGVNS come from the germline V gene. CDR3 amino acids: CASRAHRVGSGANVLTF. The CDR3 region has the DNA TGTGCCAGCAGGGCCCACAGGGTCGGGTCTGGGGCCAACGTCCTGACTTTC.

The V call is TRBV21-1, the J call TRBJ2-7; the D call TRBD1 from the table was never checked on the DNA. TRBV21-1 is an annotated pseudogene. This CDR3 is built from 15 residues. CDR3 bases: TGTGCCAGCAGCAAAGCGCGGGACAGTTCCTACGAGCAGTACTTC. Translating it yields CASSKARDSSYEQYF.

The chain combines TRBV7-2 with TRBJ1-3, with D uncertain. Between the trimmed V and J ends, which lost 4 bases and 5 bases, there was a span of 12 bases. Germline assignment: CDR1 SGHTA and CDR2 FQGNSA. This CDR3 is 14 amino acids long. The CDR3 region has the DNA TGTGCCAGCAGCTCTTCGACGGGTAGAAACACCATATATTTT. Its protein product is CASSSSTGRNTIYF.

V and J are TRBV19 and TRBJ1-1, with D possibly being TRBD1 (6 bases). V was trimmed by 3 bases and J by 6 bases, leaving 23 bases between them. CDR1 is LNHDA, CDR2 SQIVND, per germline (reference sequence). This CDR3 contains 17 residues. CDR3 in DNA: TGTGCCAGTAGTATGTCCGATAGGGGGTTGCTTTTCGCTGAAGCTTTCTTT. It encodes CASSMSDRGLLFAEAFF.

This clone came up once. The chain uses TRBV4-1 and TRBJ2-5; the match to TRBD2 covers 11 bases. Germline lookup yields CDR1 MGHRA and CDR2 YSYEKL. The CDR3 sequence is 15 residues long. The V segment lost 2 bases and the J segment 5 bases; nucleotides outside the gene matches: 4. Here the CDR3 DNA reads TGCGCCAGCAGCCAACTAGCGGGGGGTTGGGAGACCCAGTACTTC. Its translation is CASSQLAGGWETQYF.

The V call is TRBV7-3, the J call TRBJ2-1; unclear D gene. Per germline, CDR1 SGHTA and CDR2 FQGTGA. CDR3 length: 16 residues. V dropped 3 bases and J dropped 0 bases, with 12 bases sitting between them. The CDR3 here is CASSFRPGSSYNEQFF. The DNA of the CDR3 is TGTGCCAGCAGCTTTCGCCCGGGTAGCTCCTACAATGAGCAGTTCTTC. The whole variable domain, remainder taken from reference TRBV7-3 and TRBJ2-1, is GAGVSQTPSNKVTEKGKYVELRCDPISGHTALYWYRQSLGQGPEFLIYFQGTGAADDSGLPNDRFFAVRPEGSVSTLKIQRTERGDSAVYLCASSFRPGSSYNEQFFGPGTRLTVL.

This rearrangement joins TRBV7-6 to TRBJ2-7; the match to TRBD1 covers 9 bases. Trimming cost V 5 bases and J 4 bases; bases outside gene matches: 6. Germline loops: CDR1 SGHVS, CDR2 FNYEAQ. The CDR3 covers 14 residues. The CDR3 sequence: CASSPRDRVYEQYF. In nucleotides, the CDR3 is TGTGCCAGCAGCCCCAGGGACAGGGTTTACGAGCAGTACTTC.

This chain links TRBV4-2 with TRBJ1-4, with D perhaps matching TRBD1 (6 bases). This CDR3 spans 16 amino acids. Germline loops: CDR1 LGHNA, CDR2 YNFKEQ. Trimming cost V 5 bases and J 3 bases, with 16 bases left between them. The CDR3, as DNA: TGTGCCAGCAGCGCCGAAGCAGGGGTATCTAATGAAAAACTGTTTTTT. Its translation: CASSAEAGVSNEKLFF.

This chain links TRBV15 with TRBJ1-1; a possible D gene is TRBD1 (6 bases). Germline V gene data show CDR1 as LNHNV and CDR2 as YYDKDF (reference sequence). The length of the CDR3 is 14 residues. Trimming removed 5 bases from V and 5 bases from J, with 15 bases in between. CDR3 bases: TGTGCCACCAGCGGCTGGACAGAGCGGACTGAAGCTTTCTTT. This encodes CATSGWTERTEAFF. Together with reference TRBV15 and TRBJ1-1, the CDR3 gives the full variable domain: DAMVIQNPRYQVTQFGKPVTLSCSQTLNHNVMYWYQQKSSQAPKLLFHYYDKDFNNEADTPDNFQSRRPNTSFCFLDIRSPGLGDTAMYLCATSGWTERTEAFFGQGTRLTVV.

This sequence joins TRBV6-6 and TRBJ2-4; possible D gene TRBD1, 6 bases. V lost 4 bases and J lost 7, with 17 bases in between. Germline V CDR1 and CDR2: MNHNY, SVGAGI (reference sequence). The CDR3 has 15 amino acids. The CDR3 sequence: CASSLPDRSGNIQYF. The CDR3 bases are TGTGCCAGCAGTTTACCTGACAGGTCTGGCAACATTCAGTACTTC.

V usage is TRBV19 and J usage is TRBJ2-5; D possibly corresponds to TRBD2 (6 bases). From germline, CDR1 is LNHDA and CDR2 SQIVND (reference sequence). Trimming cost V 5 bases and J 7 bases, with 14 bases left between them. This CDR3 region has 13 residues. The DNA for the CDR3 is TGTGCCAGTAGTGTCGGGAGCCCGGGGACCCAGTACTTC. Translating it yields CASSVGSPGTQYF.

This sequence joins TRBV19 and TRBJ2-2, with 7 bases aligning to TRBD2. Germline trimming cut 9 bases from V and 4 bases from J; bases unmatched to any gene: 14. Germline V CDR1 and CDR2: LNHDA, SQIVND (reference sequence). This CDR3 is built from 16 residues. The CDR3, as DNA: TGTGCCAGCACCCCTCGGAGTGGGGGGGGCACCGGGGAGCTGTTTTTT. Translating it yields CASTPRSGGGTGELFF.

The rearrangement links TRBV5-1 to TRBJ2-7; 8 bases line up with TRBD2. The CDR3 loop spans 16 amino acids. Losses at the gene ends were 0 bases for V and 1 base for J; bases not matched to a gene: 6. From germline, CDR1 is SGHRS and CDR2 YFSETQ. CDR3 loop: CASSLEMGLGSYEQYF. CDR3 in DNA: TGCGCCAGCAGCTTGGAAATGGGACTAGGGTCCTACGAGCAGTACTTC. Using reference TRBV5-1 and TRBJ2-7 for the parts outside the CDR3, the full variable domain is KAGVTQTPRYLIKTRGQQVTLSCSPISGHRSVSWYQQTPGQGLQFLFEYFSETQRNKGNFPGRFSGRQFSNSRSEMNVSTLELGDSALYLCASSLEMGLGSYEQYFGPGTRLTVT.

This chain joins TRBV9 and TRBJ2-1, with TRBD2 identical over 11 bases. In germline, CDR1 is SGDLS, CDR2 YYNGEE. There are 17 residues in the CDR3. The V gene end was trimmed by 0 bases and the J gene end by 0 bases; junction bases not matched to a gene: 2. DNA of the CDR3: TGTGCCAGCAGCGTAGGACTAGCGGGGAGCTCCTACAATGAGCAGTTCTTC. As protein: CASSVGLAGSSYNEQFF.